This T cell receptor beta chain was sequenced during a study of blood T cell repertoires in COVID-19 (TCRdb year 2020). Turning to the overall study: The collaborator samples originated in the United States, Italy and Spain and spanned the acute and convalescent phases of COVID-19. The sample metadata nearly always contained a de-identified subject ID, COVID-19 status, age in years and sex. The prospective study material was composed of cDNA or gDNA derived from T cells, B-cell-depleted T cells, or PBMCs. Where available, HLA class I and class II types were taken from metadata supplied by the sample provider and were not determined by assay-based typing. The repertoires were released in a freely available public database intended as a resource for research on the immune response to SARS-CoV-2. Samples came from the ongoing ImmuneRACE study (first 160 participants) plus 1,254 subjects from 6 global collaborators. The dataset comprised deeply sampled blood TCRbeta repertoires from subjects exposed to, actively infected with, or recovered from COVID-19. Overall study results and their limits: Clinical and demographic metadata were provided uncurated, with the amount varying by source and participant.

TCRbeta CDR3 regions were amplified from genomic DNA using the immunoSEQ Assay, a bias-controlled multiplex PCR. For the original study's pipeline: The number of nucleated cells in each sample was estimated from the amplification of reference gene primers within the assay. To quantify the absolute abundance of each unique TCRbeta CDR3 rearrangement, sequence reads were collapsed and filtered. Productive Simpson clonality was computed per sample as the square root of Simpson's diversity index over productive rearrangements. Drawn from immuneACCESS, this table holds only the in-frame rearrangements with V and J called that TCRdb kept. Clones are partly lost; checked studies trace under half to an unresolved V gene and leave the rest unexplained. V and J calls plus clone size are reproduced from that table; the DNA served to infer D and trimming. The sample table holds some 300,000 clones, of which around 90% were seen once. In total, the top ten clones hold 2% to 3% of the sample.

The CDR3 contains 14 residues, cysteine and phenylalanine counted. Just CDR3 DNA is preserved here, 42 bases in frame from base 1. Trimming accounts for 4 bases at V and 2 bases at J, while the number of junction bases matched to no gene is 2. From a lookup of the germline V gene (reference sequence), CDR1 and CDR2 are SEHNR and FQNEAQ. The collaborating institutions used their own protocols to collect whole blood in K2EDTA tubes. For TCRbeta analysis, collaborators shipped samples in one of three forms: frozen whole blood, isolated PBMCs, or DNA extracted from either of those sample types. With respect to this clone: It has no known antigen specificity. Base qualities are not at hand, and no much larger clone is one base apart.

The origin of this receptor is a man aged 18 to 29 with active or convalescent COVID-19. The V and J segments used are TRBV7-9 and TRBJ2-1; the central 7 bases match TRBD1. Source material: peripheral blood. In nucleotide form, the sequence is TGTGCCAGCAGCTACGGGACAGCCTACAATGAGCAGTTCTTC. Translation gives CASSYGTAYNEQFF.